This T cell receptor (beta chain) stems from a study of T cell responses to AZD1222 COVID-19 vaccine. General observations from the study: All repertoire sampling was performed exclusively after the peak T cell response. Donors were largely white British and mainly female; clonal diversity was possibly underestimated. At 160-218 and 743-854, vaccine-associated CD4 TCRs were dominant, and they spanned spike. The breadth and depth of Spike-specific TCRs increased once two AZD1222 doses had been given.

Worth noting for this clone: Antigen unknown.

The table came from immunoSEQ multiplex PCR; TCRdb's copy has only in-frame clones and leaves some out. Of over 100,000 clones in the sample, roughly 90% are singletons; the top ten hold roughly a sixth. This CDR3 is built from 15 residues. With 4 bases clipped from V and 3 bases from J, the junction kept 6 bases outside the gene matches. In germline, CDR1 is SNHLY, CDR2 FYNNEI. The sequences come from peripheral blood, collected on day 0 of AZD1222 vaccination. The rearrangement joins TRBV2 to TRBJ2-1, with TRBD2 matching 7 bases. The TCR originated in an adult in good health. The CDR3 spells CASSVLGGFYNEQFF. CDR3 nucleotide sequence: TGTGCCAGCAGTGTCTTGGGGGGGTTCTACAATGAGCAGTTCTTC.